This TCR beta chain was identified during a study of OX40 agonist ivuxolimab in advanced cancers. For the study at large: Previous treatment with anti-PD-1, anti-PD-L1 or anti-CTLA-4 therapy was allowed; roughly 40% had received some.

The method was immunoSEQ multiplex PCR; TCRdb's version includes in-frame clones alone and lacks a portion of them. Found here are about 68,000 clones, around 84% of them singletons; the top ten hold approximately 1.5%. The germline V and J ends were trimmed by 5 bases and 7 bases, with 14 bases remaining between them. Germline V CDR1 and CDR2: MDHEN, SYDVKM. The CDR3 length is 14 residues. With respect to this clone: As yet, its antigen is unknown.

Findings and caveats of the study: There were, on average, more expanded clones in CD8+ T cells than in CD4+.

The material sequenced was CD4+ or CD8+ T cells sorted from blood, taken in a trial of the OX40 agonist ivuxolimab. The chain combines TRBV28 with TRBJ1-4; tentative D call: TRBD1 (5 bases). The origin of this receptor is an adult with an advanced solid tumor such as melanoma, head and neck, liver or kidney cancer. In DNA, the CDR3 is TGTGCCAGCAGTCTAGCAGGGAGAGGTGAAAAACTGTTTTTT. Its protein product is CASSLAGRGEKLFF. Full variable domain (outside the CDR3, taken from reference TRBV28 and TRBJ1-4): DVKVTQSSRYLVKRTGEKVFLECVQDMDHENMFWYRQDPGLGLRLIYFSYDVKMKEKGDIPEGYSVSREKKERFSLILESASTNQTSMYLCASSLAGRGEKLFFGSGTQLSVL.